This TCR beta chain was found in a study of cytomegalovirus exposure and HLA in healthy donors. Regarding the study as a whole: Most TCR sequences were seen very rarely across donors, but some public TCRs occurred in many. A later analysis linked a missense DCLRE1C variant to TCR beta V- and J-gene trimming. TCR beta chains numbering some 160 were designated cytomegalovirus-associated.

A remark on this clone: As yet, its antigen is unknown.

Germline V gene data show CDR1 as MNHEY and CDR2 as SVGAGI. Deletions cut 0 bases from V and 3 bases from J, with 14 bases between. CDR3 length equals 16 residues. The PCR had 60 Vbeta and 13 Jbeta primers. Only in-frame clones appear in the TCRdb table, and some are missing; sequencing was by immunoSEQ multiplex PCR. The table lists 90,000 to 150,000 clones, roughly 65% of them singletons. Sequencing was carried out using PBMCs. The sequence derives from a man aged 35 to 55 in good health and CMV-seropositive. The V and J genes are TRBV6-5 and TRBJ1-1; D possibly corresponds to TRBD1 (6 bases). The CDR3 DNA is TGTGCCAGCAGTTACTCGAGGTGGGGGCCGGACACTGAAGCTTTCTTT. Translated, it gives CASSYSRWGPDTEAFF.